This TCR beta chain was documented in a study of blood T cell repertoires in COVID-19. The CDR3 length is 14 residues. Germline V gene data show CDR1 as MNHEY and CDR2 as SVGAGI. J lost 4 bases, V lost 4 bases, and 7 bases had no gene match. Sequencing used immunoSEQ multiplex PCR; TCRdb keeps in-frame clones, though not all of them. Among around 50,000 clones listed, 70% to 85% were seen once. The sequence was collected from a woman aged 50 to 60 with acute COVID-19. This chain uses TRBV6-5 with TRBJ2-7, with TRBD1 matching 7 bases. The sample comprised PBMCs or T cells enriched from blood (not recorded which). CDR3 in DNA: TGTGCCAGCAGTTTGTCGGACAGGCTGTACGAGCAGTACTTC. Translation gives CASSLSDRLYEQYF.